One sample yielded the 23 T cell receptor beta chains listed below, sequenced in a study of T cells in Graves' hyperthyroidism and ophthalmopathy (dated by TCRdb to between 2018 and 2020). The method behind the library was multiplex PCR. Sequencer: Illumina HiSeq 2000. Amplification of TCR beta CDR3 regions was carried out from RNA transcripts. A first-round RT-PCR of the TCR CDR3 used the HTBI primer set with the Qiagen OneStep RT-PCR kit. TCRdb trimmed the raw reads at Q25, called clones with MiXCR and kept productive beta chains. When rows share a CDR3 protein, they turn into one entry using the most common DNA and genes. For this sample there are fewer than 350,000 distinct CDR3 sequences; roughly 18% appear just once. The ten largest clones capture roughly 39% of the sample. The sample taken for sequencing was blood. Source of these receptors: a man aged 50 to 60 with Graves' ophthalmopathy.

The sample holds many counts of this clonotype. The chain combines TRBV3-1 with TRBJ2-4, with 7 bases lining up with TRBD2. Germline V lookup: CDR1 LGHDT, CDR2 YNNKEL (reference sequence). J was trimmed by 9 bases and V by 0 bases; bases with no gene match: 5. This CDR3 region has 14 residues. This chain's CDR3 is CASSQDGTGGIQYF. CDR3 coding DNA: TGTGCCAGCAGCCAAGACGGGACGGGAGGCATTCAGTACTTC.

The rearrangement uses TRBV4-2 and TRBJ2-1, with D possibly matching TRBD2 (6 bases). Germline V gives CDR1 LGHNA, CDR2 YNFKEQ. There are 16 residues in the CDR3. V lost 1 base, J lost 1 base, and 11 bases lay in between. CDR3 region: CASSQGVGTSYNEQFF. The CDR3 nucleotides read TGTGCCAGCAGCCAAGGGGTGGGGACTTCCTACAATGAGCAGTTCTTC.

Comments on this clonotype: A much larger clone is a single base away; this may be a read error. The chain couples TRBV2 to TRBJ2-1; 8 bases match TRBD1. V lost 7 bases, J lost 11 bases, and 13 bases stayed unmatched. Germline values: CDR1 SNHLY, CDR2 FYNNEI. CDR3 length equals 14 residues. CDR3 in amino acids: CASNRGVRGDKQFF. In nucleotides, the CDR3 is TGTGCCAGCAACAGGGGGGTACGAGGCGATAAGCAGTTCTTC.

This clonotype was recorded at least ten times. The rearrangement links TRBV27 to TRBJ2-1; 10 nucleotides align to TRBD2. Germline V gene lookup returns CDR1 MNHEY and CDR2 SMNVEV (reference sequence). CDR3 length: 16 residues. V lost 3 bases to trimming and J lost 5 bases; unmatched junction nucleotides: 7. The CDR3 bases are TGTGCCAGCAGTTTGGCTCTAGCGGGAGCGAACAATGAGCAGTTCTTC. It is translated as CASSLALAGANNEQFF.

This clonotype was counted only a few times. The rearrangement uses TRBV6-2 or TRBV6-3 and TRBJ2-3, with D perhaps TRBD1 (6 bases). The CDR3 totals 12 residues. Germline assignment: CDR1 MNHEY and CDR2 SVGEGT. The V end lost 2 bases, the J end lost 7 bases, and 7 bases lay between the germline ends. The CDR3 DNA reads as TGTGCCAGCAGTTACGGGGGCTATACGCAGTATTTT. Translation: CASSYGGYTQYF.

This clonotype occurred many times. The chain combines TRBV2 with TRBJ1-6; possible D gene TRBD1, 6 bases. Trimming removed 4 bases at V and 6 bases at J, with 16 bases between. The CDR3 sequence is 16 residues long. Germline V gene sequence: CDR1 SNHLY, CDR2 FYNNEI. This chain's CDR3 is CASSGGQRILNSPLHF. DNA of the CDR3: TGTGCCAGCAGTGGGGGGCAAAGGATCCTTAATTCACCCCTCCACTTT.

This clonotype was detected many times. The chain recombines TRBV11-2 with TRBJ2-7, with 10 nucleotides matching TRBD2. Germline trimming cut 6 bases from V and 5 bases from J; bases unmatched to any gene: 7. The germline gives CDR1 SGHAT, CDR2 FQNNGV. This CDR3 spans 14 amino acids. The CDR3 is CASRGSGRGNEQYF. Here the CDR3 DNA reads TGTGCCAGCAGAGGCAGCGGGAGGGGGAACGAGCAGTACTTC.

Notes on this clonotype: The DNA is left out, because the CDR3 cannot be placed on it with certainty; the CDR3 is given as TCRdb lists it. J is TRBJ1-3 and V is TRBV6-1. From its first to its last residue, the CDR3 has 21 amino acids. CDR1 and CDR2 from the germline V gene are MNHNS and SASEGT. This CDR3 is CASSEAYRRGEQYFGPDTIYF.

This clonotype was picked up many times. One junction end does not reproduce the germline sequence, and a read error may be involved. The V gene is TRBV7-7, the J gene TRBJ2-1; maybe TRBD1 (5 bases). Germline V gene lookup returns CDR1 SSHAT and CDR2 FNYEAQ (reference sequence). The CDR3 has 13 residues. The CDR3 bases are TGTGCTAGCAGCTCCGGGTCCAGGGATGAGCAGTTCTTC. This sequence encodes CASSSGSRDEQFF.

In regard to this clonotype: A single base separates this from a much larger clone, so it may be a read error. The chain combines TRBV28 with TRBJ2-3, with 12 bases lining up with TRBD2. Losses at the gene ends were 4 bases for V and 2 bases for J; bases not matched to a gene: 10. The CDR3 totals 18 residues. Germline CDR1 MDHEN, CDR2 SYDVKM. The CDR3 DNA is TGTGCCAGCAGTTCGCTAGCGGGAGGGCCGAGACTCACAGATACGCAGTATTTT. It encodes CASSSLAGGPRLTDTQYF.

J is TRBJ1-6 and V is TRBV10-2; TRBD1 agrees at 9 bases. Germline values: CDR1 WSHSY, CDR2 SAAADI. This CDR3 is built from 14 residues. The ends lost 6 bases at V and 8 bases at J; junction bases unmatched: 5. The CDR3 protein is CASRAGQGDSPLHF. The DNA of the CDR3 is TGCGCCAGCAGGGCGGGACAGGGTGATTCACCCCTCCACTTT.

In this sample, this clonotype turned up many times. V gene TRBV7-9 combines with J gene TRBJ2-2; D perhaps matches TRBD2 (6 bases). V lost 10 bases to trimming and J lost 1 base, with 13 bases between them. The CDR3 extends over 14 amino acids. Germline assignment: CDR1 SEHNR and CDR2 FQNEAQ (reference sequence). The CDR3 DNA is TGTGCCACCGGCGGGGAGTGGAACACCGGGGAGCTGTTTTTT. This translates into CATGGEWNTGELFF.

This clonotype was seen ten or more times. This rearrangement joins TRBV7-3 to TRBJ2-5, with D unclear. The ends were cut back, 2 bases at V and 6 bases at J, with 10 bases in the middle. The CDR3 is made up of 13 amino acids. Germline V gene lookup returns CDR1 SGHTA and CDR2 FQGTGA. The CDR3, as DNA: TGTGCCAGCAGCTTATACGGGTACCAGACCCAGTACTTC. It is translated as CASSLYGYQTQYF.

As DNA, the CDR3 is TGTGCCAGCAGTATAAACAGCCACACAGATACGCAGTATTTT. It translates to CASSINSHTDTQYF. The rearrangement links TRBV28 to TRBJ2-3, with unresolved D. The ends were cut back, 5 bases at V and 2 bases at J, with 11 bases in the middle. Germline CDR1 is MDHEN and CDR2 is SYDVKM. CDR3 length: 14 amino acids. Complete variable domain (other parts from reference TRBV28 and TRBJ2-3): DVKVTQSSRYLVKRTGEKVFLECVQDMDHENMFWYRQDPGLGLRLIYFSYDVKMKEKGDIPEGYSVSREKKERFSLILESASTNQTSMYLCASSINSHTDTQYFGPGTRLTVL.

Remarks on this clonotype: Sequence at one end of the junction differs from germline and may be a read error. The J gene is TRBJ2-3, the V gene TRBV5-1; a possible D gene is TRBD1 (6 bases). Germline values: CDR1 SGHRS, CDR2 YFSETQ. This CDR3 spans 13 amino acids. The CDR3 nucleotides are TGCGCCAGCAGCTTCCAGCGGACAGATACGCGGTATTTT. Its translation is CASSFQRTDTRYF.

This clonotype has only a few counts. The rearrangement uses TRBV2 and TRBJ2-5, with 7 bases matching TRBD2. The CDR3 extends over 13 amino acids. Per the germline V gene, CDR1 is SNHLY and CDR2 is FYNNEI. V shed 6 bases and J 13 bases; nucleotides not matched to a gene: 14. The CDR3 spells CASRPKPPAGTYF. The DNA for the CDR3 is TGTGCCAGCAGACCTAAGCCCCCAGCGGGGACGTACTTC. The whole variable domain, filled in from reference TRBV2 and TRBJ2-5, reads EPEVTQTPSHQVTQMGQEVILRCVPISNHLYFYWYRQILGQKVEFLVSFYNNEISEKSEIFDDQFSVERPDGSNFTLKIRSTKLEDSAMYFCASRPKPPAGTYFGPGTRLLVL.

This clonotype was found many times. The chain recombines TRBV28 with TRBJ2-2; D perhaps matches TRBD1 (5 bases). Trimming removed 4 bases at V and 0 bases at J, with 15 bases between. CDR3 length equals 17 residues. In germline, CDR1 is MDHEN, CDR2 SYDVKM. The CDR3 loop is CASSSSTGSSNTGELFF. In nucleotides, the CDR3 is TGTGCCAGCAGTTCCTCAACAGGTTCCTCGAACACCGGGGAGCTGTTTTTT.

This clonotype was observed at least ten times. The rearrangement uses TRBV5-1 and TRBJ2-3; 8 bases agree with TRBD1. The CDR3 runs to 14 residues. The V and J ends lost 5 bases and 4 bases, in that order; junction bases with no gene match: 6. Germline-derived CDR1 and CDR2 are SGHRS and YFSETQ. CDR3 sequence: CASSLTGVADTQYF. The CDR3 bases are TGCGCCAGCAGTCTGACAGGGGTGGCAGATACGCAGTATTTT.

This clonotype was counted a single time. The V call is TRBV7-2, the J call TRBJ2-7, with 9 bases aligning to TRBD1. This CDR3 comprises 15 residues. Germline V CDR1 and CDR2: SGHTA, FQGNSA. The junction had 6 bases not matched to a gene; V was cut back by 5 bases and J by 1 base. In DNA, the CDR3 is TGTGCCAGCAGCCCGAGGACAGGGGCGTCCTACGAGCAGTACTTC. Translated, it gives CASSPRTGASYEQYF.

The chain couples TRBV2 to TRBJ2-7, with D tentatively TRBD1 (5 bases). The germline V gene has CDR1 SNHLY and CDR2 FYNNEI. V gave up 6 bases and J gave up 7 bases, with 7 bases separating them. The CDR3 is made up of 10 amino acids. CDR3 DNA sequence: TGTGCCAGCAGCCCAGGGGAGCAGTACTTC. It translates to CASSPGEQYF. Complete variable domain (other parts from reference TRBV2 and TRBJ2-7): EPEVTQTPSHQVTQMGQEVILRCVPISNHLYFYWYRQILGQKVEFLVSFYNNEISEKSEIFDDQFSVERPDGSNFTLKIRSTKLEDSAMYFCASSPGEQYFGPGTRLTVT.

The chain couples TRBV20-1 to TRBJ2-2, with 9 bases identical to TRBD2. V lost 5 bases, J lost 6 bases, and 7 bases stayed unmatched. The CDR3 has 14 residues. Germline V gene data show CDR1 as DFQATT and CDR2 as SNEGSKA (reference sequence). The CDR3 is CSASTSGYPGELFF. The CDR3 nucleotides are TGCAGTGCTTCGACTAGCGGATATCCCGGGGAGCTGTTTTTT.

This clonotype turned up a few times. The chain employs TRBV12-3 or TRBV12-4 and TRBJ2-1, with TRBD2 matching over 14 bases. CDR3 length equals 19 residues. The ends lost 4 bases at V and 4 bases at J; junction bases unmatched: 12. The CDR3 coding sequence is TGTGCCAGCAGTTATAGACTAGCGGGAGGGCCAGAGGGATACAATGAGCAGTTCTTC. It specifies CASSYRLAGGPEGYNEQFF.

This clonotype has more than one count but fewer than ten. The chain uses TRBV12-3 or TRBV12-4 and TRBJ1-3, with TRBD1 matching 7 bases. Trimming cost V 8 bases and J 4 bases; bases outside gene matches: 26. This CDR3 spans 20 amino acids. CDR3 coding DNA: TGTGCCAGCTTCCCCAGACCGGGACAGTGGACTATAAGGACGGGAAACACCATATATTTT. It specifies CASFPRPGQWTIRTGNTIYF.